The 17 T cell receptor beta chains below all came from one sample that was sequenced in a study of blood T cell repertoires in COVID-19 (dated by TCRdb to the early 2020s). Libraries were made using the immunoSEQ multiplex PCR assay. TCRdb took over this immuneACCESS table, retaining in-frame rearrangements with V and J assigned. Such tables are incomplete; in checked studies, under half of the missing clones stem from an unresolved V gene, and the remainder is unexplained. This sample lists some 270,000 clones; 89% were detected once. 1.7% of the sample goes to the ten largest clones. Sequencing was done on a sample of PBMCs or T cells enriched from blood (not recorded which). The source of these receptors is a woman in her thirties or forties who had recovered from COVID-19.

The V gene is TRBV9, the J gene TRBJ1-1, with D possibly TRBD1 on 6 matching bases. Germline CDR1 is SGDLS and CDR2 is YYNGEE. With 4 bases removed from V and 0 bases from J, the gap between germline ends came to 13 bases. This CDR3 has 15 amino acids. The CDR3 sequence: CASSPKDSLNTEAFF. The DNA of the CDR3 is TGTGCCAGCAGCCCCAAGGACAGTCTGAACACTGAAGCTTTCTTT.

This chain uses TRBV6-5 with TRBJ2-7; 11 bases line up with TRBD2. Trimming cost V 6 bases and J 2 bases; bases outside gene matches: 6. Germline V gives CDR1 MNHEY, CDR2 SVGAGI. The CDR3 loop spans 15 amino acids. In DNA, the CDR3 is TGTGCCAGCAGAAAGGGGACTAGCGGACCCTACGAGCAGTACTTC. Protein sequence: CASRKGTSGPYEQYF.

The rearrangement joins TRBV5-1 to TRBJ2-7; D is undetermined. The germline V gene has CDR1 SGHRS and CDR2 YFSETQ. This CDR3 has 11 residues. The V and J ends lost 5 bases and 3 bases respectively, with 6 bases between them. For the CDR3, the DNA is TGCGCCAGCAGAGAGCGCTACGAGCAGTACTTC. Protein: CASRERYEQYF.

This clone was seen more than once but under ten times. The gene calls are TRBV19 and TRBJ1-4; 7 nucleotides align to TRBD1. V lost 5 bases to trimming and J lost 11 bases; unmatched junction nucleotides: 17. The CDR3 sequence is 16 residues long. Germline V CDR1 and CDR2: LNHDA, SQIVND (reference sequence). CDR3 loop: CASSETPGGTELKLFF. The CDR3 DNA follows: TGTGCCAGTAGTGAAACTCCAGGGGGGACCGAATTGAAACTGTTTTTT.

The rearrangement joins TRBV6-5 to TRBJ1-1, with 7 bases lining up with TRBD1. V trimming: 7 bases; J trimming: 3 bases; junction bases outside the gene matches: 8. There are 14 residues in the CDR3. Germline assignment: CDR1 MNHEY and CDR2 SVGAGI. CDR3 bases: TGTGCCAGCACCCAACAGGGGATAGACACTGAAGCTTTCTTT. Its translation is CASTQQGIDTEAFF.

This clone was seen just once. This chain links TRBV10-2 with TRBJ2-7; D is perhaps TRBD2 (6 bases). V was clipped by 6 bases and J by 6 bases, with 21 bases between them. The germline CDR1 and CDR2 sequences are WSHSY and SAAADI. CDR3 length equals 15 residues. CDR3 sequence (DNA): TGCGCCAGCAGGGACATAGTCAGGCGGGACGCCGAGCAGTACTTC. As protein: CASRDIVRRDAEQYF.

This clone was counted between two and nine times. This chain connects TRBV30 to TRBJ2-7; TRBD2 is a possible D gene (5 bases). The V gene lost 5 bases and the J gene lost 8 bases, with 16 bases spanning the gap. This CDR3 region has 12 residues. From germline, CDR1 is GTSNPN and CDR2 SVGIG (reference sequence). The CDR3 nucleotides are TGTGCCTGGGGCCGGGATAGGTGGAAGCAGTACTTC. This translates into CAWGRDRWKQYF.

The rearrangement joins TRBV14 to TRBJ2-1, with D maybe TRBD2 (5 bases). V was pared by 4 bases and J by 9 bases, with 13 bases between. This CDR3 contains 13 residues. Germline values: CDR1 SGHDN, CDR2 FVKESK. The DNA for the CDR3 is TGTGCCAGCAGCCCCTTTAGCGTTAGTGAGCAGTTCTTC. As protein: CASSPFSVSEQFF.

The gene calls are TRBV5-1 and TRBJ2-3, with a weak D call TRBD2 (7 bases). Germline V gives CDR1 SGHRS, CDR2 YFSETQ. Trimming shortened V by 6 bases and J by 6 bases, and 20 bases separated the two germline ends. The CDR3 length is 15 residues. The CDR3: CASKRGGPIMDTQYF. The CDR3 DNA follows: TGCGCCAGCAAAAGGGGGGGGCCCATTATGGATACGCAGTATTTT.

The sample holds one count of this clone. CDR3 coding DNA: TGCGCCAGCAGCCCTTCTTACCCCGGGACAGGGATGACCTACGAGCAGTACTTC. Its protein product is CASSPSYPGTGMTYEQYF. The rearrangement joins TRBV23-1 to TRBJ2-7; the match to TRBD1 covers 9 bases. TRBV23-1 is an open reading frame whose function is uncertain. The CDR3 has 18 residues. V was clipped by 6 bases and J by 2 bases; unmatched bases: 17.

The rearrangement links TRBV19 to TRBJ1-2, with TRBD1 matching 8 bases. The V gene's germline CDR1 is LNHDA and CDR2 SQIVND (reference sequence). The CDR3 runs to 16 residues. Unmatched junction bases numbered 8, after V lost 5 bases and J lost 0 bases. This CDR3 is CASSLGQGTTNYGYTF. Here the CDR3 DNA reads TGTGCCAGTAGTCTCGGACAGGGCACTACTAACTATGGCTACACCTTC. The complete variable domain, with remaining parts taken from reference TRBV19 and TRBJ1-2, reads DGGITQSPKYLFRKEGQNVTLSCEQNLNHDAMYWYRQDPGQGLRLIYYSQIVNDFQKGDIAEGYSVSREKKESFPLTVTSAQKNPTAFYLCASSLGQGTTNYGYTFGSGTRLTVV.

J is TRBJ1-1 and V is TRBV27, with 9 positions matching TRBD1. Germline V gives CDR1 MNHEY, CDR2 SMNVEV (reference sequence). This CDR3 is 15 amino acids long. J gave up 7 bases and V 4 bases, and 10 bases lay outside the gene matches. As DNA, the CDR3 is TGTGCCAGCAGTTCATCCGGGACAGGGAGGGGTGAAGCTTTCTTT. Translation gives CASSSSGTGRGEAFF.

The chain carries TRBV7-9 and TRBJ1-1; possible D gene TRBD1, 6 bases. This CDR3 is built from 14 residues. Trimming stripped 3 bases from V and 10 bases from J, with 18 bases between. Germline CDR1 is SEHNR and CDR2 is FQNEAQ (reference sequence). CDR3 sequence (DNA): TGTGCCAGCAGCTTCCCCGGGGGGCTGGCGGGAGCTTTCTTT. It specifies CASSFPGGLAGAFF.

J is TRBJ1-5 and V is TRBV18; D uncertain. Germline V CDR1 and CDR2: KGHSH, LQKENI. The CDR3 spans 13 residues. Trimming cost V 3 bases and J 5 bases, with 8 bases left between them. The CDR3 DNA is TGTGCCAGCTCACCCGACATATATCAGCCCCAGCATTTT. It translates to CASSPDIYQPQHF.

The chain employs TRBV5-5 and TRBJ1-1, with a tentative D call TRBD1 (5 bases). The ends were cut back, 0 bases at V and 1 base at J, with 10 bases in the middle. The V gene's germline CDR1 is SGHKS and CDR2 YYEKEE (reference sequence). There are 15 residues in the CDR3. The CDR3 loop is CASSLDGTSNTEAFF. The CDR3, as DNA: TGTGCCAGCAGCTTGGATGGGACTTCGAACACTGAAGCTTTCTTT.

The gene calls are TRBV18 and TRBJ2-2, with D maybe TRBD1 (5 bases). CDR1 KGHSH and CDR2 LQKENI come from the germline V gene. The CDR3 is 14 residues long. Deletions cut 4 bases from V and 1 base from J, with 7 bases between. The CDR3 reads CASSRRVNTGELFF. CDR3 nucleotide sequence: TGTGCCAGCTCACGCAGGGTGAACACCGGGGAGCTGTTTTTT.

This chain links TRBV7-2 with TRBJ2-2, with D perhaps matching TRBD2 (6 bases). The CDR3 consists of 14 residues. V lost 5 bases and J lost 7, with 14 bases in between. CDR1 is SGHTA and CDR2 is FQGNSA in the germline V gene. CDR3 sequence (DNA): TGTGCCAGCAGCCCAGGGTTCGGGGGCGGGGAGCTGTTTTTT. Amino acid sequence: CASSPGFGGGELFF.